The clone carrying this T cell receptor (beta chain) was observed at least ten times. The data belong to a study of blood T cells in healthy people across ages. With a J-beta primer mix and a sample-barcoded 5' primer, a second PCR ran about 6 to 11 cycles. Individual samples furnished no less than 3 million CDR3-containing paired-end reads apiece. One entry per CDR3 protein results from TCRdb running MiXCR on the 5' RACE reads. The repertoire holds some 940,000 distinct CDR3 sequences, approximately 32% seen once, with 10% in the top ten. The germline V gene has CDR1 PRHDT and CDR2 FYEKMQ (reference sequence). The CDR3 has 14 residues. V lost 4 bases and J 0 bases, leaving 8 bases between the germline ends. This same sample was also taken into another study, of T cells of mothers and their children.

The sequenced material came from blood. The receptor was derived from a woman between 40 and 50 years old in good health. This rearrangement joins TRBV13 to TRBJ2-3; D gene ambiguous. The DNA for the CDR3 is TGTGCCAGCAGCTATCTTACTAGCACAGATACGCAGTATTTT. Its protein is CASSYLTSTDTQYF.